A single sample gave rise to the 31 T cell receptor beta chains below, sequenced in a study of cytomegalovirus exposure and HLA in healthy donors. Vbeta (60) and Jbeta (13) primers were used in the PCR. Profiled with immunoSEQ multiplex PCR; TCRdb holds only in-frame clones, not every one. The table has around 120,000 clones, around two thirds seen once; the top ten hold 3.8%. Source material: PBMCs. The receptors stem from a man aged 25-45 years in good health and CMV-seropositive.

The rearrangement joins TRBV11-2 to TRBJ2-5, with TRBD2 matching 9 bases. Germline values: CDR1 SGHAT, CDR2 FQNNGV. The CDR3 loop spans 14 amino acids. V was pared by 2 bases and J by 10 bases, with 8 bases of the junction left unmatched. The CDR3 is CASSLPLAGRDQYF. In DNA form, the CDR3 reads TGTGCCAGCAGCTTACCACTAGCGGGCAGGGACCAGTACTTC.

This chain joins TRBV6-5 and TRBJ1-1, with 10 bases matching TRBD1. Trimming removed 2 bases from V and 3 bases from J; junction bases left unmatched: 3. This CDR3 region has 15 residues. Germline V CDR1 and CDR2: MNHEY, SVGAGI. The CDR3 sequence is CASSYGTGVDTEAFF. Written as DNA, the CDR3 is TGTGCCAGCAGTTACGGGACAGGGGTCGACACTGAAGCTTTCTTT.

This chain uses TRBV30 with TRBJ1-2, with TRBD1 matching over 9 bases. The CDR3 has 13 residues. Germline CDR1 and CDR2: GTSNPN and SVGIG (reference sequence). J gave up 5 bases and V 0 bases, and 1 base lay outside the gene matches. CDR3: CAWSVGTGYGYTF. CDR3 bases: TGTGCCTGGAGTGTAGGGACAGGGTATGGCTACACCTTC.

This chain's CDR3 is CASSTGTASNQPQHF. The DNA of the CDR3 is TGTGCCAGTAGTACTGGGACAGCCAGCAATCAGCCCCAGCATTTT. This rearrangement joins TRBV19 to TRBJ1-5; TRBD1 matches 7 bases. Unmatched junction bases numbered 4, after V lost 4 bases and J lost 1 base. Per germline, CDR1 LNHDA and CDR2 SQIVND (reference sequence). CDR3 size: 15 residues.

The CDR3 DNA reads as TGTGCCAGCAGCGGCCTACAGGGTATCGCCGGGGAGCTGTTTTTT. It specifies CASSGLQGIAGELFF. The J gene is TRBJ2-2, the V gene TRBV9, with a weak D call TRBD1 (6 bases). Germline V gives CDR1 SGDLS, CDR2 YYNGEE. V was trimmed by 3 bases and J by 6 bases, leaving 15 bases between them. The CDR3 has 15 amino acids.

This chain connects TRBV7-8 to TRBJ1-5, with D possibly matching TRBD1 (5 bases). The CDR3 has 18 residues. The germline V gene encodes CDR1 SGHVS and CDR2 FQNEAQ. V dropped 4 bases and J dropped 6 bases, with 25 bases sitting between them. CDR3 amino acids: CASSSIYYGGGEGQPQHF. In DNA, the CDR3 is TGTGCCAGCAGCTCTATTTATTATGGGGGAGGGGAGGGTCAGCCCCAGCATTTT.

A note on this clone: Other DNA sequences in the sample encode the same CDR3. This chain joins TRBV19 and TRBJ2-7; TRBD1 is a possible D gene (6 bases). The CDR3 contains 13 residues. The germline V gene encodes CDR1 LNHDA and CDR2 SQIVND (reference sequence). V shed 1 base and J shed 6 bases, with 10 bases lying between them. CDR3: CASSIVRGSEQYF. CDR3 nucleotide sequence: TGTGCCAGTAGTATAGTCAGGGGATCCGAGCAGTACTTC. Full variable domain (missing parts from reference TRBV19 and TRBJ2-7): DGGITQSPKYLFRKEGQNVTLSCEQNLNHDAMYWYRQDPGQGLRLIYYSQIVNDFQKGDIAEGYSVSREKKESFPLTVTSAQKNPTAFYLCASSIVRGSEQYFGPGTRLTVT.

The chain has TRBV11-2 and TRBJ1-1, with D perhaps matching TRBD1 (5 bases). Germline V gene lookup returns CDR1 SGHAT and CDR2 FQNNGV. V lost 5 bases, J lost 12 bases, and 19 bases lay in between. This CDR3 contains 13 residues. The CDR3 protein is CASSPAWGGWSFF. As DNA, the CDR3 is TGTGCCAGCAGCCCGGCTTGGGGGGGGTGGTCTTTCTTT.

This clone has only a few counts. The rearrangement uses TRBV6-5 and TRBJ2-7, with D possibly TRBD2 on 7 matching bases. Germline CDR1 MNHEY, CDR2 SVGAGI. The CDR3 extends over 13 amino acids. V shed 0 bases and J shed 8 bases, with 11 bases lying between them. The CDR3 DNA is TGTGCCAGCAGTTACTCACAGGGAGGGAAGCAGTACTTC. Translated, it gives CASSYSQGGKQYF.

The chain employs TRBV20-1 and TRBJ1-1; 7 positions match TRBD1. This CDR3 is built from 11 residues. With V trimmed by 5 bases and J by 7 bases, 4 bases remained unmatched. Germline V CDR1 and CDR2: DFQATT, SNEGSKA (reference sequence). The CDR3 reads CSAQQGVEAFF. In DNA form, the CDR3 reads TGCAGTGCTCAGCAGGGGGTTGAAGCTTTCTTT.

This chain uses TRBV9 with TRBJ2-7, with D possibly being TRBD1 (5 bases). This CDR3 is 17 amino acids long. The ends were cut back, 2 bases at V and 3 bases at J, with 21 bases in the middle. Germline V gives CDR1 SGDLS, CDR2 YYNGEE. CDR3: CASSVTQGAGNFYEQYF. CDR3 bases: TGTGCCAGCAGCGTTACTCAAGGGGCAGGGAATTTCTACGAGCAGTACTTC.

This chain connects TRBV27 to TRBJ2-7; perhaps TRBD2 as D (6 bases). CDR3 length equals 15 residues. Trimming removed 8 bases at V and 7 bases at J, with 24 bases between. Germline CDR1 and CDR2: MNHEY and SMNVEV (reference sequence). This chain's CDR3 is CASSPGGDGVREQYF. The CDR3 nucleotides are TGTGCCAGCTCACCCGGGGGAGATGGGGTAAGGGAGCAGTACTTC.

This CDR3 is CSAQAPDTQYF. CDR3 DNA: TGCAGTGCCCAAGCGCCAGATACGCAGTATTTT. The chain employs TRBV20-1 and TRBJ2-3; D unresolved. Deletions cut 6 bases from V and 4 bases from J, with 8 bases between. CDR3 size: 11 residues. Germline V gene sequence: CDR1 DFQATT, CDR2 SNEGSKA (reference sequence).

This chain connects TRBV6-5 to TRBJ1-6; 7 bases agree with TRBD1. The germline V gene encodes CDR1 MNHEY and CDR2 SVGAGI. J was trimmed by 8 bases and V by 6 bases; bases with no gene match: 10. The CDR3 consists of 15 residues. The CDR3 DNA reads as TGTGCCAGCAGCCCCGGTGACAGGGTATATTCACCCCTCCACTTT. Translated: CASSPGDRVYSPLHF.

This clone appeared once. This sequence joins TRBV18 and TRBJ1-2, with D uncertain. The germline V and J ends were trimmed by 6 bases and 0 bases, with 17 bases remaining between them. From germline, CDR1 is KGHSH and CDR2 LQKENI. The CDR3 runs 16 residues. The CDR3 DNA is TGTGCCAGCTCGCCAATTGTCGGGTTGGCTAACTATGGCTACACCTTC. This gives the protein CASSPIVGLANYGYTF.

In this sample, this clone turned up a few times. The chain couples TRBV7-6 to TRBJ2-3, with a possible D match to TRBD2 (5 bases). Per the germline V gene, CDR1 is SGHVS and CDR2 is FNYEAQ. V dropped 5 bases and J dropped 1 base, with 16 bases sitting between them. This CDR3 is built from 16 residues. The chain's CDR3 is CASSLTGTRGTDTQYF. The CDR3 DNA follows: TGTGCCAGCAGCCTTACGGGAACACGGGGCACAGATACGCAGTATTTT.

The chain recombines TRBV5-1 with TRBJ2-1; TRBD2 is a possible D gene (6 bases). This CDR3 is 14 amino acids long. The germline V gene encodes CDR1 SGHRS and CDR2 YFSETQ. V was trimmed by 1 base and J by 5 bases, leaving 10 bases between them. The CDR3 sequence is CASSLRASDNEQFF. Written as DNA, the CDR3 is TGCGCCAGCAGCTTGAGGGCTAGCGACAATGAGCAGTTCTTC.

The chain couples TRBV5-6 to TRBJ1-3; 9 bases match TRBD1. With V trimmed by 3 bases and J by 1 base, 8 bases remained unmatched. Per the germline V gene, CDR1 is SGHDT and CDR2 is YYEEEE. The CDR3 has 17 amino acids. CDR3 bases: TGTGCCAGCAGCTCGTCCGGGACAGGGTCATCTGGAAACACCATATATTTT. Amino acids: CASSSSGTGSSGNTIYF. Full variable domain (remainder filled in from reference TRBV5-6 and TRBJ1-3): DAGVTQSPTHLIKTRGQQVTLRCSPKSGHDTVSWYQQALGQGPQFIFQYYEEEERQRGNFPDRFSGHQFPNYSSELNVNALLLGDSALYLCASSSSGTGSSGNTIYFGEGSWLTVV.

Comments on this clone: A junction end diverges from the germline sequence, so it may reflect a read error. This rearrangement joins TRBV7-9 to TRBJ2-7, with TRBD1 as a possible D gene (5 bases). The germline gives CDR1 SEHNR, CDR2 FQNEAQ (reference sequence). The CDR3 runs to 16 residues. CDR3 residues: CSSSLEQVGTHYEQYF. The CDR3 DNA is TGTTCCAGCAGCTTAGAACAGGTGGGCACCCACTACGAGCAGTACTTC.

This clone was picked up a small number of times. This sequence joins TRBV7-3 and TRBJ1-6; D is ambiguous. The V end was cut by 2 bases, the J end by 7 bases, with 3 bases between. This CDR3 contains 12 residues. The V gene's germline CDR1 is SGHTA and CDR2 FQGTGA. CDR3 sequence reads: CASSLGNSPLHF. CDR3 sequence (DNA): TGTGCCAGCAGCTTAGGCAATTCACCCCTCCACTTT.

With regard to this clone: A junction boundary mismatches the germline segment, possibly from a read error. The CDR3 DNA follows: TGTGCCAGCAGCATAGCCACTTTTCTCACAGATACGCAGTATTTT. Translation: CASSIATFLTDTQYF. The genes are TRBV7-9 and TRBJ2-3; D is unclear. The germline CDR1 and CDR2 sequences are SEHNR and FQNEAQ (reference sequence). The CDR3 runs to 15 residues.

This clone was counted only a few times. The genes are TRBV7-9 and TRBJ2-7; 7 bases map to TRBD1. V shed 4 bases and J 3 bases; nucleotides not matched to a gene: 12. From germline, CDR1 is SEHNR and CDR2 FQNEAQ (reference sequence). The CDR3 is made up of 16 amino acids. As DNA, the CDR3 is TGTGCCAGCAGCTACCGCACTACAGGGGCCCTCTACGAGCAGTACTTC. It encodes CASSYRTTGALYEQYF.

CDR3 residues: CASSENAGYQETQYF. The CDR3 region has the DNA TGCGCCAGCAGTGAGAATGCGGGATACCAAGAGACCCAGTACTTC. This sequence joins TRBV10-2 and TRBJ2-5; D perhaps matches TRBD2 (6 bases). Trimming cost V 2 bases and J 0 bases, with 10 bases left between them. The CDR3 length is 15 residues. Germline V gene data show CDR1 as WSHSY and CDR2 as SAAADI.

The chain joins TRBV2 to TRBJ1-1; D not resolved. The CDR3 extends over 13 amino acids. CDR1 and CDR2 (germline): SNHLY, FYNNEI. V lost 7 bases and J 0 bases, leaving 9 bases between the germline ends. The CDR3: CASNGQMNTEAFF. The CDR3 DNA reads as TGTGCCAGCAATGGCCAAATGAACACTGAAGCTTTCTTT.

The gene calls are TRBV12-5 and TRBJ2-2, with a tentative D call TRBD2 (6 bases). Germline V gives CDR1 LGHNT, CDR2 FRNRAP. V was cut by 9 bases and J by 5 bases, with 13 bases left in between. The CDR3 spans 13 residues. The CDR3 nucleotides are TGTGCTAGCTCCAAGGAGGGGACCGGGGAGCTGTTTTTT. Amino acid sequence: CASSKEGTGELFF.

The rearrangement links TRBV30 to TRBJ2-7, with D perhaps TRBD1 (6 bases). Trimming left V 2 bases short and J 2 bases short, with 10 bases between. Germline lookup yields CDR1 GTSNPN and CDR2 SVGIG (reference sequence). The CDR3 runs to 13 residues. The CDR3 is CAWSPRGTYEQYF. Written as DNA, the CDR3 is TGTGCCTGGAGTCCAAGGGGGACCTACGAGCAGTACTTC.

The chain carries TRBV5-6 and TRBJ2-1, with TRBD1 identical over 8 bases. Germline V lookup: CDR1 SGHDT, CDR2 YYEEEE. This CDR3 comprises 14 residues. Trimming at V came to 3 bases and at J to 8 bases, leaving 7 bases not matched to a gene. The CDR3 loop is CASSWTGRMYEQFF. The CDR3 DNA is TGTGCCAGCAGCTGGACAGGGAGAATGTATGAGCAGTTCTTC.

This clone was detected a few times. The CDR3 here is CASRSGGVGDTQYF. The CDR3 region has the DNA TGTGCCAGCAGGAGCGGGGGGGTTGGGGATACGCAGTATTTT. This chain links TRBV9 with TRBJ2-3, with 10 bases aligning to TRBD2. Germline V gene sequence: CDR1 SGDLS, CDR2 YYNGEE. V shed 5 bases, J shed 6 bases, and the junction held 6 bases outside the gene matches. The CDR3 has 14 amino acids.

The CDR3 region is CASSLLAKTDTQYF. CDR3 in DNA: TGTGCCAGCAGTTTGCTAGCCAAAACAGATACGCAGTATTTT. V is TRBV6-6 and J is TRBJ2-3, with D maybe TRBD2 (5 bases). The germline V and J ends were trimmed by 4 bases and 3 bases, with 11 bases remaining between them. The CDR3 totals 14 residues. Germline CDR1 is MNHNY and CDR2 is SVGAGI (reference sequence).

Remarks on this clone: One end of the junction fails to match germline, which may point to a read error. This sequence joins TRBV19 and TRBJ1-2; maybe TRBD1 (5 bases). Germline V gene sequence: CDR1 LNHDA, CDR2 SQIVND (reference sequence). This CDR3 spans 14 amino acids. Written as DNA, the CDR3 is TGTGCCAGTAGTATAGGGCAGGGCAACTCTGGCTACACCTTC. Its protein product is CASSIGQGNSGYTF.

The chain carries TRBV19 and TRBJ1-2, with TRBD1 as a possible D gene (5 bases). The CDR3 extends over 13 amino acids. The ends were cut back, 3 bases at V and 3 bases at J, with 8 bases in the middle. Germline CDR1 is LNHDA and CDR2 is SQIVND (reference sequence). The CDR3 region is CASSISGDYGYTF. The CDR3 DNA reads TGTGCCAGTAGTATCTCGGGGGACTATGGCTACACCTTC.